Detailed here is one T cell receptor beta chain. As yet, its antigen is unknown. Peptide-pool stimulation followed by sequencing identified expanded antigen-specific CD4+ clonotypes in the ViraFEST assay. Culturing for approximately 10 days preceded CD4+ T cell isolation. Vaccinated participants had no history of SARS-CoV-2 infection and tested negative for nucleocapsid antibodies. This sample was taken from a study of vaccination effects on CD4 cells after COVID-19. Profiled with immunoSEQ multiplex PCR; TCRdb holds only in-frame clones, not every one. Of about 73,000 clones in the sample, roughly 74% are singletons; the top ten hold just under 3%. Germline CDR1 reads MNHEY; CDR2 reads SVGEGT. V trimming: 4 bases; J trimming: 7 bases; junction bases outside the gene matches: 9. This CDR3 comprises 15 residues.

The chain has TRBV6-2 or TRBV6-3 and TRBJ1-5; 8 bases are a match to TRBD1. Here the sequenced sample was CD4+ T cells from PBMCs cultured with HCoV-NL63 spike peptides, taken before COVID-19 vaccination. This sequence was found in a human donor who received a COVID-19 vaccine. The CDR3 spells CASSLMTGVRQPQHF. The CDR3 DNA follows: TGTGCCAGCAGTTTGATGACAGGGGTGAGGCAGCCCCAGCATTTT.